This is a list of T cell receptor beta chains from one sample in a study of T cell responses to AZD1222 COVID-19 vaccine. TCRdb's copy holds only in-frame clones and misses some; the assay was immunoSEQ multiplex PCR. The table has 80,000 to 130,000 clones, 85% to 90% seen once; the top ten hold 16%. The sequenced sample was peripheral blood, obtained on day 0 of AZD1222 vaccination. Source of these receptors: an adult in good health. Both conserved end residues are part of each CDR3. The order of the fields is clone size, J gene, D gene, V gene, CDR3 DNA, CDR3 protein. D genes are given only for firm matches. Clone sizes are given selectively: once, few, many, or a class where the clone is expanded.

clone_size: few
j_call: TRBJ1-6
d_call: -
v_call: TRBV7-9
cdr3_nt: TGTGCCAGCAGCTTCGGGGGATATAATTCACCCCTCCACTTT
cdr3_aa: CASSFGGYNSPLHF

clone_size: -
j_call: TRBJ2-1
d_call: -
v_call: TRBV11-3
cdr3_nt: TGTGCCAGCGGTAAGGGGGATGCTCACAATGAGCAGTTCTTC
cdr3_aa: CASGKGDAHNEQFF

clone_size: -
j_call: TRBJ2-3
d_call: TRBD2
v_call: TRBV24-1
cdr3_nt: TGTGCCACCAGTGATTTGCACACGGGAGGAGATACGCAGTATTTT
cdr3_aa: CATSDLHTGGDTQYF

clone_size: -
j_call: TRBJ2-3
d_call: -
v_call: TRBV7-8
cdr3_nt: TGTGCCAGCAGCCCCCCCGGGACAAACCACGGTACGCAGTATTTT
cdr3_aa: CASSPPGTNHGTQYF

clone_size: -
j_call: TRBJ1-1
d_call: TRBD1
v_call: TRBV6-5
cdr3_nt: TGTGCCAGCTCGTGGACAGGCGCCTCCGATGAAGCTTTCTTT
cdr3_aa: CASSWTGASDEAFF

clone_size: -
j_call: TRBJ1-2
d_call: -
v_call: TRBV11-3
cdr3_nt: TGTGCCAGCAGCTTAGATTGGACAGATCGTGGCTACACCTTC
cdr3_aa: CASSLDWTDRGYTF

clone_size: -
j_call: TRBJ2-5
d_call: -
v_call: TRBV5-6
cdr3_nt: TGTGCCAGCAGCTTGCAGGGTGGGGAGACCCAGTACTTC
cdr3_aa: CASSLQGGETQYF

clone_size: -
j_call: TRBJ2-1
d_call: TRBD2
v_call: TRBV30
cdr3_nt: TGTGCCTCACAGAGCGGGAGTTCCTACAATGAGCAGTTCTTC
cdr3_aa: CASQSGSSYNEQFF

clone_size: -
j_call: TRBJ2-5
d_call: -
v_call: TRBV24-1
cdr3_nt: TGTGCCACCAGTGATTTTTCAGGAACGCAAGAGACCCAGTACTTC
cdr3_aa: CATSDFSGTQETQYF

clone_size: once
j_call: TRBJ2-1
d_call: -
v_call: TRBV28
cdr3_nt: TGTGCCAGCAGTTTAATAGGCCAGGGGCTTACAGATGAGCAGTTCTTC
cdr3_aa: CASSLIGQGLTDEQFF

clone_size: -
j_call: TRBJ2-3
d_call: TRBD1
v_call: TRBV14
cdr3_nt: TGTGCCAGCAGTCCCGGGACAGACTTTACAGATACGCAGTATTTT
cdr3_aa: CASSPGTDFTDTQYF

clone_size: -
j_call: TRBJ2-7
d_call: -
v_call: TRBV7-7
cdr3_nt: TGTGCTAGCAGCAGAACCGCGGACAGCTACTCCTACGAGCAGTACTTC
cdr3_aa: CASSRTADSYSYEQYF

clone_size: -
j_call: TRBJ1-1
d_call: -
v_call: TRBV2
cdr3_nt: TGTGCCAGCAGTGATGACGCTGAAGCTTTCTTT
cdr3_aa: CASSDDAEAFF

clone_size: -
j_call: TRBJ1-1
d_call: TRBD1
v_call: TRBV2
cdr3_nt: TGTGCCAGCAGTCGGGACAGTAACACTGAAGCTTTCTTT
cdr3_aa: CASSRDSNTEAFF

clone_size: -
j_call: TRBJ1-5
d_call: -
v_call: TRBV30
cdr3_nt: TGTGCCTGGAGTGTCTGGCAGGACTATCAGCCCCAGCATTTT
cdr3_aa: CAWSVWQDYQPQHF

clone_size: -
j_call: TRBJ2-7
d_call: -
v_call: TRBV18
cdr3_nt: TGTGCCAGCTCACCACGGGGGAGGTCTTACGAGCAGTACTTC
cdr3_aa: CASSPRGRSYEQYF

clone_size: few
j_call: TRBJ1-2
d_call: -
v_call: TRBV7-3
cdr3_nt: TGTGCCAGCAGCTTCGACGGGTTTAACTATGGCTACACCTTC
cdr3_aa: CASSFDGFNYGYTF

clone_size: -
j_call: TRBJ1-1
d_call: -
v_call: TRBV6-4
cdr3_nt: TGTGCCAGCAGAGTCTCGGGACCCGGTGGGCCTTTCTTT
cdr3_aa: CASRVSGPGGPFF

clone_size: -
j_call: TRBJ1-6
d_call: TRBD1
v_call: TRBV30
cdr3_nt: TGTGCCTGGAGCGCGACAGGGGGGTATTCACCCCTCCACTTT
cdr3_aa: CAWSATGGYSPLHF

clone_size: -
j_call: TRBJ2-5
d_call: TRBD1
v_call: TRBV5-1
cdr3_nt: TGCGCCAGCAGCTGGGGGACAGGAAAAGAGACCCAGTACTTC
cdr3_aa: CASSWGTGKETQYF

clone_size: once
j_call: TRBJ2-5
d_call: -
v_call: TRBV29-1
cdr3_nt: TGCAGCGTTATAACTGGTCGGATCGAGACCCAGTACTTC
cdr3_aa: CSVITGRIETQYF

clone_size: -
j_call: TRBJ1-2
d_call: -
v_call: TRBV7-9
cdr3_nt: TGTGCCAGCAGCCCCGAAGGGAAAGGCTACACCTTC
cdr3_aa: CASSPEGKGYTF

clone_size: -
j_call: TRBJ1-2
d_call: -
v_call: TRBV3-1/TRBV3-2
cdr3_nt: TGTGCCAGCAGCCAGGAATCTAGGGATATCTATGGCTACACCTTC
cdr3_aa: CASSQESRDIYGYTF

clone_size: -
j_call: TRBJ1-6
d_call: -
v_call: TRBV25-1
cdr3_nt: TGTGCCAGCAGTGAAGGGCAGGGAGGTGGATCACCCCTCCACTTT
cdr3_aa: CASSEGQGGGSPLHF

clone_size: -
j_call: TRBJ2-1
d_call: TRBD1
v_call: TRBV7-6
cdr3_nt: TGTGCCAGCAGCATCGGGACAGGGCTTTACAATGAGCAGTTCTTC
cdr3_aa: CASSIGTGLYNEQFF

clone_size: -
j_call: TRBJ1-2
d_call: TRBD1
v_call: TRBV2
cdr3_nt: TGTGCCAGCAGGGAGGGACAGGGCTATGGCTACACCTTC
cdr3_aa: CASREGQGYGYTF

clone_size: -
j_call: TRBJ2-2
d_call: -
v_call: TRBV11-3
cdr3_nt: TGTGCCACGTACACTGGGTCCTCCGGGGAGCTGTTTTTT
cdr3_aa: CATYTGSSGELFF

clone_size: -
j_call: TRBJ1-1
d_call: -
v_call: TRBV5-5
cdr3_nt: TGTGCCAGCAGCTCTCAGGGGTCGAACACTGAAGCTTTCTTT
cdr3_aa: CASSSQGSNTEAFF

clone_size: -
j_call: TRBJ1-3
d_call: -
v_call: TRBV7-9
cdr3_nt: TGTGCCAGCAGGGGTCGGGACACCATATATTTT
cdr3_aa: CASRGRDTIYF

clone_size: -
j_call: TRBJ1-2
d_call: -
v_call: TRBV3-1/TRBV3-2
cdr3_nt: TGTGCCAGCAGCCATAACGCAGTCCGCTATGGCTACACCTTC
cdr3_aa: CASSHNAVRYGYTF

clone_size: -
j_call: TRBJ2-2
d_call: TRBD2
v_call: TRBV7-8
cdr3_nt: TGTGCCAGCAGTCCTCAGTTAGCGGGAACCGGGGAGCTGTTTTTT
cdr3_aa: CASSPQLAGTGELFF

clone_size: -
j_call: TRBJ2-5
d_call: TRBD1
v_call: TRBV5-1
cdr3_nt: TGCGCCAGCAGCACCCCGGACAGGGGGTCTGAGACCCAGTACTTC
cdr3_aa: CASSTPDRGSETQYF